The rows below give T cell receptor beta chains drawn from one sample of a study of blood T cells in healthy people across ages. TCRdb processed the 5' RACE reads anew with MiXCR; each CDR3 protein has one entry. The sample consists of roughly 1.9 million distinct CDR3 sequences, about two fifths of them appearing once. Sample: blood. The receptors were gathered from a human donor in good health. Each CDR3 is given with its conserved first and last residue.

TRBV12-3/TRBV12-4	TRBJ1-2	CASRKQGLNYGYTF
TRBV20-1	TRBJ2-3	CSARDKDTQYF
TRBV7-9	TRBJ2-3	CASSFSPGQVTDTQYF
TRBV2	TRBJ2-7	CASSGTGTGSEQYF
TRBV7-2	TRBJ2-7	CASSLIERYEQYF
TRBV19	TRBJ1-4	CASRPVLSTNEKLFF
TRBV5-1	TRBJ2-7	CASSLDTPASSYEQYF
TRBV24-1	TRBJ2-6	CAIQGDTPFSGANVLTF
TRBV7-9	TRBJ2-5	CASSLVGEGTQYF
TRBV7-6	TRBJ2-7	CASSLGSVGDSYEQYF
TRBV11-1	TRBJ2-3	CASSLPPSGTSDTQYF
TRBV3-1	TRBJ2-3	CASSARPTIRDTQYF
TRBV7-3	TRBJ2-3	CASSSIQTGRRKQYF
TRBV7-9	TRBJ1-6	CASSIEGQGNSPLHF